This T cell receptor (beta chain) comes out of a study of shared clonotypes between healthy human individuals. Trimming removed 2 bases from V and 1 base from J, with 3 bases in between. This CDR3 has 14 amino acids. The germline V gene has CDR1 MNHEY and CDR2 SVGAGI. TCRdb's table, derived via immunoSEQ multiplex PCR, lists solely in-frame clones and lacks some. The sample has approximately 980,000 clones; around 80% are singletons. This TCR was sampled from a man in his late teens or twenties in good health. The chain carries TRBV6-5 and TRBJ2-6, with no clear D. The sample taken for sequencing was memory CD4+ T cells sorted from blood. The subset denotes: CD45RA-negative fraction. The CDR3 sequence is CASSYGSGANVLTF. CDR3 bases: TGTGCCAGCAGTTACGGGTCTGGGGCCAACGTCCTGACTTTC.